The clone carrying this TCR beta chain was picked up a small number of times. TCRdb ran MiXCR on the 5' RACE reads and lists one entry per CDR3 protein. This sample has roughly 720,000 distinct CDR3 sequences, with approximately 18% found just once. This specimen belongs to a study of identical twins. Trimming removed 5 bases from V and 1 base from J, with 12 bases in between. Germline assignment: CDR1 SGHTA and CDR2 FQGNSA. The CDR3 is made up of 16 amino acids. In addition, the sample was reused for a study of T cells expressing NK-cell markers.

The chain has TRBV7-2 and TRBJ1-6, with unresolved D. The specimen was PBMCs. The source of this sequence is a woman between 18 and 30 years old in good health. CDR3 sequence: CASSHRTISYNSPLHF. The CDR3 DNA sequence: TGTGCCAGCAGCCATAGGACGATTTCCTATAATTCACCCCTCCACTTT.